A single sample is the source of the 21 T cell receptor beta chains below, sequenced in a study of molecular identifiers for immune sequencing clone quantification. MiXCR, applied by TCRdb to the PCR reads, yields one record per CDR3 protein. The profile shows more than 50,000 distinct CDR3 sequences, around 19% of them singletons. Sequences were obtained from naive CD8+ T cells from blood, with Jurkat cell RNA spiked in. Sample subset: FACS-sorted CD8+CD4-CCR7+CD45RA+ naive T cells. These receptors were obtained from a human donor in good health. Some libraries in this study had Jurkat cell RNA spiked in.

This clonotype was observed a handful of times. This chain connects TRBV4-3 to TRBJ2-3, with 9 bases lining up with TRBD2. The CDR3 consists of 19 residues. Germline V gene lookup returns CDR1 LGHNA and CDR2 YSLEER. With 1 base clipped from V and 4 bases from J, the junction kept 15 bases outside the gene matches. CDR3 nucleotides: TGCGCCAGCAGCCAAGGGGGGACTGGCGGGAGGGTCTTCGCAGATACGCAGTATTTT. It encodes CASSQGGTGGRVFADTQYF.

Many counts were recorded for this clonotype. The V call is TRBV10-3, the J call TRBJ2-7; a possible D gene is TRBD1 (6 bases). The V gene's germline CDR1 is ENHRY and CDR2 SYGVKD. This CDR3 contains 13 residues. With 8 bases removed from V and 1 base from J, the gap between germline ends came to 12 bases. The CDR3 region has the DNA TGTGCCATCGGACCAGGGGAATCCTACGAGCAGTACTTC. This encodes CAIGPGESYEQYF.

This clonotype was observed a handful of times. The rearrangement uses TRBV20-1 and TRBJ2-1; D is undetermined. The CDR3 consists of 14 residues. Per germline, CDR1 DFQATT and CDR2 SNEGSKA (reference sequence). V lost 4 bases and J 0 bases, leaving 10 bases between the germline ends. The CDR3 bases are TGCAGTGCTAAACTCCTGAGCTCCTACAATGAGCAGTTCTTC. This translates into CSAKLLSSYNEQFF.

This clonotype was counted at least ten times. J is TRBJ1-5 and V is TRBV4-1; no firm D call. The V gene lost 2 bases and the J gene lost 5 bases, with 7 bases spanning the gap. Germline CDR1 reads MGHRA; CDR2 reads YSYEKL. The CDR3 consists of 13 residues. The CDR3 coding sequence is TGCGCCAGCAGCCAAAGGGCCCATCAGCCCCAGCATTTT. Its protein is CASSQRAHQPQHF.

This chain joins TRBV7-6 and TRBJ1-3; D remains unclear. Trimming cost V 2 bases and J 2 bases, with 13 bases left between them. Germline V gene data show CDR1 as SGHVS and CDR2 as FNYEAQ. CDR3 length: 16 residues. This CDR3 is CASSLPDGEAGNTIYF. The CDR3 DNA sequence: TGTGCCAGCAGCTTACCCGACGGGGAGGCTGGAAACACCATATATTTT.

This sequence joins TRBV28 and TRBJ2-1, with D unresolved. Trimming left V 2 bases short and J 9 bases short, with 11 bases between. CDR3 length: 13 residues. CDR1 MDHEN and CDR2 SYDVKM come from the germline V gene. The CDR3 is CASSLRAPVEQFF. As DNA, the CDR3 is TGTGCCAGCAGTTTAAGAGCGCCCGTTGAGCAGTTCTTC.

This clonotype was recorded many times. J is TRBJ2-4 and V is TRBV29-1, with D possibly matching TRBD1 (9 bases). The CDR3 sequence is 15 residues long. Germline V gene sequence: CDR1 SQVTM, CDR2 ANQGSEA. Trimming removed 6 bases at V and 9 bases at J, with 24 bases between. CDR3 in amino acids: CSVAGGPGQGAIQYF. The CDR3 nucleotides are TGCAGCGTCGCGGGGGGTCCGGGACAGGGAGCCATTCAGTACTTC.

Many counts were recorded for this clonotype. J is TRBJ2-7 and V is TRBV27; TRBD2 matches 11 bases. The V gene's germline CDR1 is MNHEY and CDR2 SMNVEV (reference sequence). Trimming cost V 5 bases and J 1 base; bases outside gene matches: 4. CDR3 length: 15 amino acids. CDR3: CASSVAGGGSYEQYF. For the CDR3, the DNA is TGTGCCAGCAGTGTAGCGGGAGGGGGGTCCTACGAGCAGTACTTC.

This clonotype was seen repeatedly, ten times or more. The chain combines TRBV11-3 with TRBJ2-1; 9 bases match TRBD1. Trimming took 4 bases from V and 7 from J; bases not matched to a gene: 11. CDR1 is SGHNT, CDR2 YENEEA, per germline. The CDR3 is 16 amino acids. This chain's CDR3 is CASSSSGTGNGNEQFF. Written as DNA, the CDR3 is TGTGCCAGCAGCTCTTCCGGGACAGGGAATGGGAATGAGCAGTTCTTC.

On this clonotype: A much larger clone is a single base away; this may be a read error. This chain connects TRBV5-8 to TRBJ1-5, with 9 bases identical to TRBD1. CDR1 and CDR2 (germline): SGHTS, YDEGEE. V shed 2 bases and J 7 bases; nucleotides not matched to a gene: 4. The CDR3 is 14 amino acids. The CDR3: CASSFTGGAQPQHF. The DNA for the CDR3 is TGTGCCAGCAGCTTTACAGGGGGCGCACAGCCCCAGCATTTT.

In this sample, this clonotype turned up many times. The chain employs TRBV4-1 and TRBJ1-2; D gene unclear. Germline CDR1 reads MGHRA; CDR2 reads YSYEKL. V was trimmed by 5 bases and J by 4 bases, leaving 14 bases between them. This CDR3 region has 14 residues. DNA for the CDR3: TGCGCCAGCAGCGGGGAGGGTTTGAGCTATGGCTACACCTTC. It yields the protein CASSGEGLSYGYTF.

This clonotype showed up many times. The CDR3 protein is CSALSVGSGTGELFF. CDR3 DNA sequence: TGCAGTGCCCTTAGTGTAGGGAGTGGGACCGGGGAGCTGTTTTTT. The rearrangement joins TRBV20-1 to TRBJ2-2; possibly TRBD2 for D (5 bases). The V and J ends lost 6 bases and 5 bases respectively, with 19 bases between them. In germline, CDR1 is DFQATT, CDR2 SNEGSKA (reference sequence). This CDR3 has 15 residues.

The sample holds many counts of this clonotype. The chain couples TRBV4-1 to TRBJ2-7; no firm D call. Germline loops: CDR1 MGHRA, CDR2 YSYEKL. CDR3 size: 16 residues. V dropped 0 bases and J dropped 1 base, with 13 bases sitting between them. CDR3 sequence reads: CASSQEPARVSYEQYF. For the CDR3, the DNA is TGCGCCAGCAGCCAAGAGCCAGCTAGGGTGTCCTACGAGCAGTACTTC.

The sample holds many counts of this clonotype. This chain links TRBV12-3 or TRBV12-4 with TRBJ2-2; D possibly corresponds to TRBD2 (6 bases). This CDR3 contains 15 residues. The V end lost 3 bases, the J end lost 5 bases, and 13 bases lay between the germline ends. This CDR3 is CASSFTGVWTGELFF. CDR3 nucleotides: TGTGCCAGCAGTTTTACGGGAGTTTGGACCGGGGAGCTGTTTTTT.

This clonotype was counted at least ten times. The V gene is TRBV3-1, the J gene TRBJ2-7; 9 positions match TRBD2. This CDR3 region has 17 residues. Germline CDR1 LGHDT, CDR2 YNNKEL (reference sequence). J lost 4 bases, V lost 0 bases, and 10 bases had no gene match. CDR3 coding DNA: TGTGCCAGCAGCCAAGAGATCCTGGCGGGAGGGAGTTACGAGCAGTACTTC. Translated: CASSQEILAGGSYEQYF.

In this sample, this clonotype is medium-sized (0.01 to 0.1%). The rearrangement links TRBV13 to TRBJ2-3; a possible D gene is TRBD2 (6 bases). Per germline, CDR1 PRHDT and CDR2 FYEKMQ (reference sequence). The CDR3 spans 15 residues. V was shortened by 2 bases and J by 2 bases, with 11 bases between the two germline ends. CDR3 region: CASSLPSESTDTQYF. The CDR3 DNA reads as TGTGCCAGCAGCTTACCTAGCGAGTCCACAGATACGCAGTATTTT.

There are many counts of this clonotype. The V call is TRBV7-9, the J call TRBJ2-5; D is perhaps TRBD2 (6 bases). Germline CDR1 and CDR2: SEHNR and FQNEAQ (reference sequence). This CDR3 is built from 17 residues. Trimming shortened V by 4 bases and J by 0 bases, and 18 bases separated the two germline ends. CDR3: CASSSSGVALYQETQYF. DNA of the CDR3: TGTGCCAGCAGCTCCTCGGGGGTAGCGCTCTACCAAGAGACCCAGTACTTC.

In regard to this clonotype: Germline is not matched at one junction end, which may reflect a read error. This chain joins TRBV6-2 or TRBV6-3 and TRBJ1-5; 10 bases map to TRBD1. Germline V gene sequence: CDR1 MNHEY, CDR2 SVGEGT. This CDR3 region has 15 residues. The CDR3 nucleotides are TGCGCCAGCAGTAGGGACAGGGGAAGCAATCAGCCCCAGCATTTT. This encodes CASSRDRGSNQPQHF.

The V gene is TRBV7-9, the J gene TRBJ2-7, with 7 bases fitting TRBD1. Trimming at V came to 10 bases and at J to 8 bases, leaving 17 bases not matched to a gene. The CDR3 covers 14 residues. Germline CDR1 and CDR2: SEHNR and FQNEAQ (reference sequence). DNA for the CDR3: TGTGCCATCGACTTCACTGGGCAGGGGGACAAGCAGTACTTC. Its translation: CAIDFTGQGDKQYF. The full variable domain, its missing parts supplied by reference TRBV7-9 and TRBJ2-7, is DTGVSQNPRHKITKRGQNVTFRCDPISEHNRLYWYRQTLGQGPEFLTYFQNEAQLEKSRLLSDRFSAERPKGSFSTLEIQRTEQGDSAMYLCAIDFTGQGDKQYFGPGTRLTVT.

By its share, this clonotype is medium-sized. The chain has TRBV29-1 and TRBJ2-3; 9 bases match TRBD2. Trimming at V came to 4 bases and at J to 6 bases, leaving 8 bases not matched to a gene. This CDR3 comprises 14 residues. Germline values: CDR1 SQVTM, CDR2 ANQGSEA. The CDR3 reads CSVAISGSSDTQYF. The CDR3 coding sequence is TGCAGCGTTGCCATTAGCGGGAGCTCCGATACGCAGTATTTT.

Comments on this clonotype: Without the conserved terminal phenylalanine or tryptophan, this CDR3 likely stems from a read error. CDR3 protein: CASSQGDHSGANVLTL. CDR3 sequence (DNA): TGCGCCAGCAGCCAAGGGGACCACTCTGGGGCCAACGTCCTGACTCTC. The rearrangement uses TRBV4-3 and TRBJ2-6; D may match TRBD1 or TRBD2 (5 bases each). Germline CDR1 and CDR2: LGHNA and YSLEER. There are 16 residues in the CDR3. Trimming pared 1 base from V and 0 bases from J, leaving 7 bases between.